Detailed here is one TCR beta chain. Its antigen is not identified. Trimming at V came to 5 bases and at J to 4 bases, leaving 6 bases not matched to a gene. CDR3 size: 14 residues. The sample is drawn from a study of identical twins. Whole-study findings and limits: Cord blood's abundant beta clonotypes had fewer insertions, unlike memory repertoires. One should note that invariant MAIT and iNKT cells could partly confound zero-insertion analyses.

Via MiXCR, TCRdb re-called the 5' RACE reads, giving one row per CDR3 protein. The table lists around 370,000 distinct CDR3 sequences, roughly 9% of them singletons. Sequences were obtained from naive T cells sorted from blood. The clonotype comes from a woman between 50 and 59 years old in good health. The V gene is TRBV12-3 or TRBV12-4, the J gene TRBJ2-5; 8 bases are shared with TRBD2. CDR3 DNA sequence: TGTGCCAGCAGTGAGGGACTAGTTACAGAGACCCAGTACTTC. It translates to CASSEGLVTETQYF.